This entry features one T cell receptor (beta chain) sequence. Trimming at V came to 3 bases and at J to 5 bases, leaving 4 bases not matched to a gene. The CDR3 extends over 15 amino acids. Germline lookup yields CDR1 MGHRA and CDR2 YSYEKL. Documented treatment: some 19 received Ad26.COV2.S at low or high dose, single or two shots; several received placebo; per-sample allocation not given. Following the first vaccine or placebo injection, samples were taken on day 63. This sample is drawn from a study of Ad26.COV2.S vaccination and SARS-CoV-2 variants. Data came from immunoSEQ multiplex PCR; TCRdb stores just in-frame clones and leaves some out. The sample holds 380,000 or so clones; around nine tenths are singletons and the top ten take 5%.

The sample was peripheral blood, taken in a trial of Ad26.COV2.S vaccine versus placebo. The chain recombines TRBV4-1 with TRBJ2-5, with 12 bases lining up with TRBD2. The receptor's source is a person aged 18-60 years who received the Ad26.COV2.S COVID-19 vaccine or a placebo. CDR3 DNA sequence: TGCGCCAGCAGCCAGCTCGGACTAGCGGGGGAGACCCAGTACTTC. It specifies CASSQLGLAGETQYF.